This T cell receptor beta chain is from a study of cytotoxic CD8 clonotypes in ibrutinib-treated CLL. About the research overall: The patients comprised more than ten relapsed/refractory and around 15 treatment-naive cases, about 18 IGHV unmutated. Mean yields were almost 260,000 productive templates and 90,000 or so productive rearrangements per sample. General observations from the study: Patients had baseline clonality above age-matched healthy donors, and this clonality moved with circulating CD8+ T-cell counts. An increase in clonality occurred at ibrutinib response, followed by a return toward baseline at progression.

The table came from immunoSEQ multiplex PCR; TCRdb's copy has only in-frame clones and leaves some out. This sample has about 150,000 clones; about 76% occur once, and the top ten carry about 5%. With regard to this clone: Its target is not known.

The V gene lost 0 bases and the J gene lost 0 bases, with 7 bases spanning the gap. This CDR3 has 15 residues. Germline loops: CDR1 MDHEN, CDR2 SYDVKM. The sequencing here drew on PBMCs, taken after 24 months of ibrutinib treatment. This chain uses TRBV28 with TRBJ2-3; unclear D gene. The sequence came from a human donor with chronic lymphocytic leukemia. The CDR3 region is CASSLWQSSTDTQYF. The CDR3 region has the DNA TGTGCCAGCAGTTTATGGCAGTCTAGCACAGATACGCAGTATTTT.